Below are 14 T cell receptor beta chains sequenced from a single sample in a study of tumor and adjacent non-tumor tissue in lung cancer. A modified ARM-PCR protocol with three rounds of nested PCR amplified TCRbeta. MiXCR was run by TCRdb on the multiplex PCR reads, yielding one entry per CDR3 protein. The sample holds 100,000 to 120,000 distinct CDR3 sequences; around 82% are singletons and the top ten take approximately 22%. No cell sorting was done before RNA was extracted from the tissue. The sequencing sample was made of lung tumor tissue. These receptors were collected from a man aged 65 to 85 with non-small cell lung cancer.

Only one count was recorded for this clonotype. At one end the junction does not follow the germline gene, possibly because of a read error. The V gene is TRBV28, the J gene TRBJ2-3, with 8 bases identical to TRBD1. CDR1 MDHEN and CDR2 SYDVKM come from the germline V gene. CDR3 length equals 14 residues. DNA for the CDR3: TGTACCAGCAGCCCGGGACAGGTCTCCACTACGCAGAATTTT. It yields the protein CTSSPGQVSTTQNF. The full variable domain, rest sourced from reference TRBV28 and TRBJ2-3, is DVKVTQSSRYLVKRTGEKVFLECVQDMDHENMFWYRQDPGLGLRLIYFSYDVKMKEKGDIPEGYSVSREKKERFSLILESASTNQTSMYLCTSSPGQVSTTQNFGPGTRLTVL.

With respect to this clonotype: At one boundary the junction diverges from the germline segment, which might be a read error. This chain connects TRBV6-6 to TRBJ2-3; D is perhaps TRBD2 (5 bases). The CDR3 loop spans 14 amino acids. CDR1 MNHNY and CDR2 SVGAGI come from the germline V gene (reference sequence). CDR3 sequence: CATLAAPSTDTQYF. The CDR3 nucleotides are TGTGCCACCTTGGCCGCCCCTAGCACAGATACACAGTATTTT.

This clonotype was observed a handful of times. Because it lacks the conserved phenylalanine or tryptophan at the end, this CDR3 is likely a read error. It is unclear where the CDR3 begins or ends on the DNA, so no DNA is shown, and the CDR3 is as TCRdb lists it. The chain couples TRBV6-1 to TRBJ2-1; the table names TRBD2, a call not compared with the DNA. The germline V gene has CDR1 MNHNS and CDR2 SASEGT. The CDR3 has 17 residues if both end residues are counted. The CDR3 sequence: CASSEDVGLFGYNEEFY.

As for this clonotype: The junction does not match germline at one end; this may be a read error. The rearrangement joins TRBV12-3 or TRBV12-4 to TRBJ1-6; TRBD1 is a possible D gene (6 bases). CDR3 length equals 16 residues. CDR3 sequence (DNA): TGTGTCAGCACCTCCGCGATAGGGGGCTATAATTCACCCCTCCACTTT. Translating it yields CVSTSAIGGYNSPLHF.

This chain joins TRBV10-3 and TRBJ2-7, with unresolved D. V lost 4 bases, J lost 1 base, and 14 bases lay in between. CDR1 and CDR2 from the germline V gene are ENHRY and SYGVKD. The CDR3 runs to 15 residues. DNA of the CDR3: TGTGCCATCAGTGGGGGAATCAGAAGATCCTACGAGCAGTACTTC. This encodes CAISGGIRRSYEQYF.

In its sample, this clonotype was seen once. The junction departs from the called germline gene at one end, perhaps through a read error. The chain links TRBV20-1 to TRBJ2-1; D gene ambiguous. The CDR3 has 16 residues. Germline V gives CDR1 DFQATT, CDR2 SNEGSKA (reference sequence). The CDR3 sequence: CSAPKSDPSSYNEQFF. The CDR3 bases are TGCAGTGCTCCGAAAAGCGACCCGAGCTCCTATAATGAGCAGTTCTTC.

This clonotype has a single count. One junction end disagrees with the germline gene, perhaps due to a read error. The V gene is TRBV11-2, the J gene TRBJ1-1; no firm D call. CDR3 length: 16 residues. Germline V gene sequence: CDR1 SGHAT, CDR2 FQNNGV. CDR3 nucleotide sequence: TGTACCAGCAGCTTAGCGGAGGTGGGGATGAACACCGAAGCTTTCTTT. It yields the protein CTSSLAEVGMNTEAFF.

Remarks on this clonotype: Given the absence of the conserved phenylalanine or tryptophan at the CDR3 end, a read error is likely. The rearrangement uses TRBV29-1 and TRBJ1-1; D is perhaps TRBD1 (5 bases). V lost 7 bases and J 0 bases, leaving 18 bases between the germline ends. CDR3 size: 15 residues. Germline CDR1 reads SQVTM; CDR2 reads ANQGSEA. The CDR3 sequence: CSAVEFGGMNTEAFL. The CDR3 DNA sequence: TGCAGCGCTGTTGAATTCGGGGGAATGAACACTGAAGCTTTCTTA.

Concerning this clonotype: This is likely a read error, given that the CDR3 carries no conserved phenylalanine or tryptophan at its end. V usage is TRBV6-5 and J usage is TRBJ2-7, with D possibly matching TRBD1 (6 bases). The CDR3 sequence is 16 residues long. The V and J ends lost 6 bases and 0 bases respectively, with 18 bases between them. CDR1 and CDR2 from the germline V gene are MNHEY and SVGAGI. CDR3 nucleotide sequence: TGTGCCAGCAGACAAACCGGACAGTTAACCTCCTACGAGCAGTACCTC. Residues: CASRQTGQLTSYEQYL.

As for this clonotype: The junction differs from germline at one of its ends, possibly a read error. The genes are TRBV11-2 and TRBJ2-7, with 8 bases that match TRBD1. The CDR3 contains 15 residues. Germline loops: CDR1 SGHAT, CDR2 FQNNGV. CDR3 in amino acids: CARRLDQGAPYEQYF. The CDR3 bases are TGTGCCAGGCGCTTAGATCAGGGGGCCCCCTACGAACAGTACTTC. The full variable domain, rest sourced from reference TRBV11-2 and TRBJ2-7, is EAGVAQSPRYKIIEKRQSVAFWCNPISGHATLYWYQQILGQGPKLLIQFQNNGVVDDSQLPKDRFSAERLKGVDSTLKIQPAKLEDSAVYLCARRLDQGAPYEQYFGPGTRLTVT.

The sample holds a few counts of this clonotype. This sequence may be a read error, since a much larger clone differs from it by one base. The CDR3 region is CASSPPGTVGPETQYF. CDR3 coding DNA: TGTGCCAGCAGTCCCCCCGGGACCGTAGGTCCAGAGACCCAGTACTTC. The rearrangement links TRBV14 to TRBJ2-5; either TRBD1 or TRBD2 may fit D (5 bases each). The germline V gene encodes CDR1 SGHDN and CDR2 FVKESK. Trimming left V 6 bases short and J 4 bases short, with 21 bases between. The CDR3 totals 16 residues.

This clonotype was recorded a few times. The chain links TRBV5-1 to TRBJ1-5, with D uncertain. Germline V gene sequence: CDR1 SGHRS, CDR2 YFSETQ. CDR3 length equals 14 residues. The V and J ends lost 9 bases and 0 bases respectively, with 13 bases between them. This chain's CDR3 is CAIKPSHSNQPQHF. CDR3 bases: TGCGCCATTAAACCGAGTCATAGCAATCAGCCCCAGCATTTT.

This clonotype was seen ten or more times. The genes are TRBV6-6 and TRBJ1-5; 9 nucleotides agree with TRBD1. Germline-derived CDR1 and CDR2 are MNHNY and SVGAGI (reference sequence). V shed 5 bases, J shed 1 base, and the junction held 15 bases outside the gene matches. The CDR3 spans 19 residues. The CDR3 reads CASSTPKQQTGGSNQPQHF. In DNA form, the CDR3 reads TGTGCCAGCAGTACACCTAAGCAGCAGACAGGGGGGAGCAATCAGCCCCAGCATTTT.

In the case of this clonotype: Given the absence of the conserved phenylalanine or tryptophan at the CDR3 end, a read error is likely. No DNA is shown, since the ends of the CDR3 on it are uncertain; the CDR3 is the one TCRdb lists. V is TRBV6-5 and J is TRBJ1-6. The germline gives CDR1 MNHEY, CDR2 SVGAGI. The CDR3 has 15 amino acids, counting both end residues. This CDR3 is CASSNSDGKNSPLQC.